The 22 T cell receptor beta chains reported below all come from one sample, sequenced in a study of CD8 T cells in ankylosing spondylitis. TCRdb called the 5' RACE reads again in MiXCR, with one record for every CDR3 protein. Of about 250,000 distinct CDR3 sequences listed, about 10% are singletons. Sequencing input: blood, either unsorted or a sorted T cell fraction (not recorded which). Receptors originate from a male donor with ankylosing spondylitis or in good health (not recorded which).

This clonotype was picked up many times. The CDR3 here is CASSLAGGAGGTEAFF. The CDR3 DNA follows: TGTGCCAGCAGCTTGGCCGGGGGGGCAGGAGGCACTGAAGCTTTCTTT. V gene TRBV5-6 combines with J gene TRBJ1-1; D may be TRBD1 (6 bases). Germline CDR1 and CDR2: SGHDT and YYEEEE. The V and J ends lost 0 bases and 4 bases respectively, with 16 bases between them. The CDR3 extends over 16 amino acids.

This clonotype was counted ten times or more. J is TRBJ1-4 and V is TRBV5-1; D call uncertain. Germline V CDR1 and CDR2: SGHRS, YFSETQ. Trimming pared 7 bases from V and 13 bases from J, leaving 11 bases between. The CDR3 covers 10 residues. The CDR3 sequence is CASPSRGLFF. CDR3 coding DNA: TGCGCCAGCCCCTCCAGAGGACTGTTTTTT.

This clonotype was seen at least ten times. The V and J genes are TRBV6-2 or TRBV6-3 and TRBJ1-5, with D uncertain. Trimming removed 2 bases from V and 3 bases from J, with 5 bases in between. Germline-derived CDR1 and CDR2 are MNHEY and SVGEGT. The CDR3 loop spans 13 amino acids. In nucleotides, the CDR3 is TGTGCCAGCAGTTACAGGGACAATCAGCCCCAGCATTTT. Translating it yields CASSYRDNQPQHF.

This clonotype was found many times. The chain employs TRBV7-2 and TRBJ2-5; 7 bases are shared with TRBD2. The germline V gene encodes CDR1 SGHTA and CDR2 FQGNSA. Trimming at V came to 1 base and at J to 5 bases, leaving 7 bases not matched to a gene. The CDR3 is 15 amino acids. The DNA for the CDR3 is TGTGCCAGCAGCTTAGTGGGAGGGCGAGGGGAGACCCAGTACTTC. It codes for CASSLVGGRGETQYF.

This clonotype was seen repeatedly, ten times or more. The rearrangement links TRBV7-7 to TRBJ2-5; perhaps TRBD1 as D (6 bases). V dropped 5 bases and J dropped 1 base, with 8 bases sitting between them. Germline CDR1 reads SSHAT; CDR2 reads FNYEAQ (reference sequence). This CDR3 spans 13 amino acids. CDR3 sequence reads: CASSGQSQETQYF. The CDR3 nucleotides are TGTGCCAGCAGCGGACAGAGCCAAGAGACCCAGTACTTC.

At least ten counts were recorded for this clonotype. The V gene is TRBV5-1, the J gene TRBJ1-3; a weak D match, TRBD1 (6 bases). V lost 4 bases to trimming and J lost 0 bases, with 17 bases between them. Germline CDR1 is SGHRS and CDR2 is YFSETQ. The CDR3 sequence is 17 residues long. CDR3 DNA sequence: TGCGCCAGCAGCCAAGAAAACAGGGCAAGCTCTGGAAACACCATATATTTT. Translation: CASSQENRASSGNTIYF.

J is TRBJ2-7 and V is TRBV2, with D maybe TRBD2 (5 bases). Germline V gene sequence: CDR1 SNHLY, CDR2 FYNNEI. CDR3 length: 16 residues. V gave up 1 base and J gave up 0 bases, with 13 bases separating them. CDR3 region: CASSEGSGYSSYEQYF. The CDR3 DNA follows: TGTGCCAGCAGTGAAGGAAGCGGATATAGCTCCTACGAGCAGTACTTC.

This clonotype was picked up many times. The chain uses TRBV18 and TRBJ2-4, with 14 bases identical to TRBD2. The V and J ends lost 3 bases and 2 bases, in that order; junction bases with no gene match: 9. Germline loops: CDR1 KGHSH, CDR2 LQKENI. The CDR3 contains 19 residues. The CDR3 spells CASSPGLAGGFDPKNIQYF. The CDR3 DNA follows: TGTGCCAGCTCACCCGGACTAGCGGGGGGTTTCGACCCCAAAAACATTCAGTACTTC. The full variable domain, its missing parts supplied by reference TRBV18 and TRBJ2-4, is NAGVMQNPRHLVRRRGQEARLRCSPMKGHSHVYWYRQLPEEGLKFMVYLQKENIIDESGMPKERFSAEFPKEGPSILRIQQVVRGDSAAYFCASSPGLAGGFDPKNIQYFGAGTRLSVL.

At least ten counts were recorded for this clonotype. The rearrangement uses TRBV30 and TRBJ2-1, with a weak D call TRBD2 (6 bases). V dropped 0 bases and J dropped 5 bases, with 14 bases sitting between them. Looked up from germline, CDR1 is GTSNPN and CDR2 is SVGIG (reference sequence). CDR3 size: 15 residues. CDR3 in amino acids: CAWSVGLATNNEQFF. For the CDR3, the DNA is TGTGCCTGGAGTGTAGGGCTAGCGACTAACAATGAGCAGTTCTTC. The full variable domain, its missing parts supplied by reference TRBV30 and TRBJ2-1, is SQTIHQWPATLVQPVGSPLSLECTVEGTSNPNLYWYRQAAGRGLQLLFYSVGIGQISSEVPQNLSASRPQDRQFILSSKKLLLSDSGFYLCAWSVGLATNNEQFFGPGTRLTVL.

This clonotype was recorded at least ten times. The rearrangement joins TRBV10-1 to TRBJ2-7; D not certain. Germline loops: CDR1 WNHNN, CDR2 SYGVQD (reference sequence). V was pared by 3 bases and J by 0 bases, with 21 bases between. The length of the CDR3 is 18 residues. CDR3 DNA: TGCGCCAGCAGTGACTTCCTTCTCCAGTCAATGCACTCCTACGAGCAGTACTTC. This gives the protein CASSDFLLQSMHSYEQYF.

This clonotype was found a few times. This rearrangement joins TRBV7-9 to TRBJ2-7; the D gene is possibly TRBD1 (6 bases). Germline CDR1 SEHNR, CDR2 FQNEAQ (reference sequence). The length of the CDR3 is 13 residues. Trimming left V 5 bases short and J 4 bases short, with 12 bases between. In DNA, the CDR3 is TGTGCCAGCAGCCCGGGACAACTGTACGAGCAGTACTTC. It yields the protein CASSPGQLYEQYF.

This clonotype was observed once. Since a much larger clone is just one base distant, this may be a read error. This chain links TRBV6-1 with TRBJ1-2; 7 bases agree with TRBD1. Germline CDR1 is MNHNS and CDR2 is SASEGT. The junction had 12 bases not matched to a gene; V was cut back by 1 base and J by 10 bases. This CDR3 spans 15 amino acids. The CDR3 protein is CASSEGTGRGGDYTF. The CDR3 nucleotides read TGTGCCAGCAGTGAAGGGACAGGCAGAGGGGGCGACTACACCTTC.

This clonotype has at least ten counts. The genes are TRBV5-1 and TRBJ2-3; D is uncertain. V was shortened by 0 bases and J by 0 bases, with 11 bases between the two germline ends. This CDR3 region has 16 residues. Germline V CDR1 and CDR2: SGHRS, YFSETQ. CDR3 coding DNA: TGCGCCAGCAGCTTGGCGCTGTACTCTAGCACAGATACGCAGTATTTT. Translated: CASSLALYSSTDTQYF.

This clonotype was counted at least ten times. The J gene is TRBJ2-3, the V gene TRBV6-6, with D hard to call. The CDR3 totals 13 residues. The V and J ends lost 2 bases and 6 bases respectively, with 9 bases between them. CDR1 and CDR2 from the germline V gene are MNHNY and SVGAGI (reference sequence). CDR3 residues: CASSYASEDTQYF. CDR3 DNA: TGTGCCAGCAGTTACGCATCCGAGGATACGCAGTATTTT.

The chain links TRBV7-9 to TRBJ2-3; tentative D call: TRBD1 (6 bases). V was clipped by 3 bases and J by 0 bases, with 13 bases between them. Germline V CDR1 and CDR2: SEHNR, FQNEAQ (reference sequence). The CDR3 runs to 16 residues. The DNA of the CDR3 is TGTGCCAGCAGCTTTACCAGGGGCCCTAGCACAGATACGCAGTATTTT. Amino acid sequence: CASSFTRGPSTDTQYF.

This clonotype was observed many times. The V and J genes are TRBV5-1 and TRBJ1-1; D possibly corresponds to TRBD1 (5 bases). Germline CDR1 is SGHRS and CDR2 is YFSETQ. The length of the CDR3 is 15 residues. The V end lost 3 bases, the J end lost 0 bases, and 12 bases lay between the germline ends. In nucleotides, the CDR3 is TGCGCCAGCAGCTCGTCGACAGTAATGAACACTGAAGCTTTCTTT. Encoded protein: CASSSSTVMNTEAFF.

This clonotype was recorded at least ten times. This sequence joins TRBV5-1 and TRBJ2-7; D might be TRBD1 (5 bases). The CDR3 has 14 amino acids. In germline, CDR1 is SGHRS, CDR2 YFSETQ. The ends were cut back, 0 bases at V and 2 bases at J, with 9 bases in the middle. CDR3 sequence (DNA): TGCGCCAGCAGCTTGGAAGGGGAAGCCTACGAGCAGTACTTC. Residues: CASSLEGEAYEQYF.

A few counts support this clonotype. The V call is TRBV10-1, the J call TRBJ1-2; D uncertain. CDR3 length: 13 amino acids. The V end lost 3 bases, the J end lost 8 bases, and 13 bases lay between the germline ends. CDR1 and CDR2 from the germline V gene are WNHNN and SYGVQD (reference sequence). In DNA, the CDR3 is TGCGCCAGCAGTGAAGGCCCTAGAGGCGGCTACACCTTC. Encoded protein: CASSEGPRGGYTF.

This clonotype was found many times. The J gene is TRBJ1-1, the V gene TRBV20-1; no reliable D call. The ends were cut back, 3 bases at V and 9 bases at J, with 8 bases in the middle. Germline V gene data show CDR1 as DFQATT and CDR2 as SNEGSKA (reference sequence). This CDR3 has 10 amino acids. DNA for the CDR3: TGCAGTGCTAGCGGGGTCCAAGCTTTCTTT. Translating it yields CSASGVQAFF.

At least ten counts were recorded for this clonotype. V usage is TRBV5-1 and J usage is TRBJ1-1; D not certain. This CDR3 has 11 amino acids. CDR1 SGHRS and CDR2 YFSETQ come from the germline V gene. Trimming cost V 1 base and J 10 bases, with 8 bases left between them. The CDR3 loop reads CASSLRDRAFF. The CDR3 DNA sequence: TGCGCCAGCAGCTTGAGGGATCGAGCTTTCTTT.

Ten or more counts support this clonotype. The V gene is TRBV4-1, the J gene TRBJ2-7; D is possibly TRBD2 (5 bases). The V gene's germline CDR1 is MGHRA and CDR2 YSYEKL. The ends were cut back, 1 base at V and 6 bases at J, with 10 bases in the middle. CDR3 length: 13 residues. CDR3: CASSQVPGFEQYF. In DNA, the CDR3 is TGCGCCAGCAGCCAAGTACCGGGGTTCGAGCAGTACTTC.

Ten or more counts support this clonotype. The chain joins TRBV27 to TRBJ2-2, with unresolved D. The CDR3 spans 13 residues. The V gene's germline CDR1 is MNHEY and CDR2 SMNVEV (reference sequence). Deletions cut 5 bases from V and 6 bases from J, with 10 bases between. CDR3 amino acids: CASSPLIAGELFF. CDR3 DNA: TGTGCCAGCAGTCCTCTAATCGCCGGGGAGCTGTTTTTT.